These 13 T cell receptor beta chains share one sample of origin, sequenced in a study of tumor-infiltrating lymphocytes in primary liver carcinoma (TCRdb year 2017). Total RNA and DNA were co-extracted from roughly 20-30 mg of bulk tissue with the AllPrep DNA/RNA mini kit, without cell sorting. The data were produced on an Illumina HiSeq 2500. A constant-region primer and ProtoScript II reverse transcriptase were used to reverse-transcribe TCRbeta-specific cDNA from roughly 0.5 ug total RNA. The TCRbeta libraries were prepared through three rounds of nested multiplex PCR following a slightly modified ARM-PCR procedure. The first two PCR rounds used multiplex TRBV1-TRBV30 forward primers with a Cbeta reverse primer, each for roughly 11 cycles. The public reads were reprocessed in TCRdb via fastp at Q25 and MiXCR, keeping in-frame beta chains. Entries are consolidated by CDR3 protein sequence, retaining the most common genes and DNA. The sample table shows 100,000 or so distinct CDR3 sequences, and about 62% are seen once. The ten largest clones capture around 12% of the sample.

Material: liver tumor tissue from sampling region 2. The cell subset or site label on this specimen signifies: tumor region T2, inferior pole. The receptors were sampled from a woman aged 60 to 75 with primary liver carcinoma and hepatitis B virus infection.

The rearrangement uses TRBV11-2 and TRBJ1-2; perhaps TRBD1 as D (5 bases). The germline V and J ends were trimmed by 5 bases and 4 bases, with 20 bases remaining between them. This CDR3 region has 16 residues. Germline CDR1 and CDR2: SGHAT and FQNNGV. This CDR3 reads CASSLWTPEWFYGYTF. CDR3 nucleotides: TGTGCCAGCAGCCTCTGGACACCAGAGTGGTTCTATGGCTACACCTTC.

The chain combines TRBV11-1 with TRBJ2-7; either TRBD1 or TRBD2 may supply D (6 bases each). Deletions cut 7 bases from V and 10 bases from J, with 26 bases between. CDR3 size: 15 residues. Germline-derived CDR1 and CDR2 are SGHAT and FQDESV (reference sequence). CDR3 in amino acids: CASNRRTAGLREQYF. CDR3 DNA sequence: TGTGCCAGCAACCGTCGGACAGCAGGACTACGCGAACAGTACTTC. Filled out from reference TRBV11-1 and TRBJ2-7, the complete variable domain reads EAEVAQSPRYKITEKSQAVAFWCDPISGHATLYWYRQILGQGPELLVQFQDESVVDDSQLPKDRFSAERLKGVDSTLKIQPAELGDSAMYLCASNRRTAGLREQYFGPGTRLTVT.

The chain has TRBV30 and TRBJ2-2, with D unresolved. Germline loops: CDR1 GTSNPN, CDR2 SVGIG (reference sequence). V was clipped by 2 bases and J by 4 bases, with 17 bases between them. The CDR3 contains 16 residues. The CDR3 region is CAWSRALGVGTGELFF. The CDR3 DNA sequence: TGTGCCTGGAGTAGGGCCCTAGGAGTGGGCACCGGGGAGCTGTTTTTT. The full variable domain, in which reference TRBV30 and TRBJ2-2 provide the parts outside the CDR3, is SQTIHQWPATLVQPVGSPLSLECTVEGTSNPNLYWYRQAAGRGLQLLFYSVGIGQISSEVPQNLSASRPQDRQFILSSKKLLLSDSGFYLCAWSRALGVGTGELFFGEGSRLTVL.

In its sample, this clonotype was seen many times. The chain is built from TRBV29-1 and TRBJ1-1; perhaps TRBD1 as D (5 bases). V was trimmed by 4 bases and J by 2 bases, leaving 11 bases between them. Germline loops: CDR1 SQVTM, CDR2 ANQGSEA. This CDR3 region has 13 residues. Here the CDR3 DNA reads TGCAGCGTTGGACTGACAGCTAACACTGAAGCTTTCTTT. This codes for CSVGLTANTEAFF. The entire variable domain, with the rest obtained from reference TRBV29-1 and TRBJ1-1, is as follows: SAVISQKPSRDICQRGTSLTIQCQVDSQVTMMFWYRQQPGQSLTLIATANQGSEATYESGFVIDKFPISRPNLTFSTLTVSNMSPEDSSIYLCSVGLTANTEAFFGQGTRLTVV.

By share of the sample, this clonotype is medium-sized. The DNA of the CDR3 is TGTGCCAGCAGCTTAGGCAGGGAAACAGGGCGCAATTCACCCCTCCACTTT. It is translated as CASSLGRETGRNSPLHF. The chain joins TRBV11-2 to TRBJ1-6, with D maybe TRBD1 (6 bases). CDR3 length equals 17 residues. V was shortened by 1 base and J by 7 bases, with 17 bases between the two germline ends. Germline V lookup: CDR1 SGHAT, CDR2 FQNNGV.

Points on this clonotype: A clone one base away is much larger, so this may be a read error. The V and J genes are TRBV6-4 and TRBJ2-6; 9 positions match TRBD1. CDR1 and CDR2 (germline): MRHNA, SNTAGT. This CDR3 has 17 amino acids. The CDR3 DNA sequence: TGTACCAGCAGTGAGGAGACAGGGGGCTCTGGGGCCAACGTCCTGACTTTC. This sequence encodes CTSSEETGGSGANVLTF.

The rearrangement uses TRBV12-3 or TRBV12-4 and TRBJ2-5, with D maybe TRBD2 (6 bases). There are 13 residues in the CDR3. Trimming shortened V by 5 bases and J by 5 bases, and 12 bases separated the two germline ends. CDR3 coding DNA: TGTGCCAGCAGTGCGGGGAGGCCGGAGACCCAGTACTTC. The encoded protein is CASSAGRPETQYF.

This clonotype was counted ten times or more. The rearrangement joins TRBV5-1 to TRBJ2-1; no firm D call. Deletions cut 0 bases from V and 4 bases from J, with 8 bases between. Germline loops: CDR1 SGHRS, CDR2 YFSETQ. This CDR3 comprises 14 residues. CDR3 loop: CASSLDAQYNEQFF. The DNA for the CDR3 is TGCGCCAGCAGCTTGGACGCTCAGTACAATGAGCAGTTCTTC.

On this clonotype: At one end the junction does not follow the germline gene, possibly because of a read error. The chain joins TRBV6-5 to TRBJ2-3; weak D call: TRBD2 (6 bases). The germline V gene encodes CDR1 MNHEY and CDR2 SVGAGI. This CDR3 has 15 residues. CDR3 amino acids: CASSYSGGPTDTLYF. DNA for the CDR3: TGTGCCAGCAGTTACTCGGGGGGACCCACAGATACGCTGTATTTT.

For this clonotype: An end of the junction does not agree with germline; a read error may underlie this. The CDR3 DNA follows: TGTGCCAGCAGCTTAGGCCTCCTTTCCTCTGGAGAACGACTGCTTTTT. Translation: CASSLGLLSSGERLLF. The chain has TRBV11-2 and TRBJ1-4; D call uncertain. There are 16 residues in the CDR3. Germline-derived CDR1 and CDR2 are SGHAT and FQNNGV.

The chain is built from TRBV7-9 and TRBJ1-5; no firm D call. The CDR3 consists of 18 residues. The germline gives CDR1 SEHNR, CDR2 FQNEAQ (reference sequence). The V end was cut by 4 bases, the J end by 6 bases, with 25 bases between. The CDR3 reads CASSSRDRQPIMPQPQHF. The CDR3 DNA sequence: TGTGCCAGCAGCTCCAGAGACCGGCAGCCGATCATGCCTCAGCCCCAGCATTTT.

Concerning this clonotype: No conserved phenylalanine or tryptophan is present at the end of the CDR3, so a read error is the likely explanation. CDR3 DNA sequence: TGTGCCAGCAGCTTAGCGTTAGCGGGAGGCGCTCGGAGTGAGCAGTTCTTA. Amino acid sequence: CASSLALAGGARSEQFL. This rearrangement joins TRBV11-2 to TRBJ2-1; 10 bases align to TRBD2. V lost 1 base, J lost 9 bases, and 12 bases stayed unmatched. CDR3 length equals 17 residues. Germline loops: CDR1 SGHAT, CDR2 FQNNGV.

Here the CDR3 reads CASSAWVGRNSGNTIYF. The CDR3 bases are TGTGCCAGCAGTGCTTGGGTTGGACGGAACTCTGGAAACACCATATATTTT. J is TRBJ1-3 and V is TRBV28; D ambiguous. The CDR3 runs to 17 residues. V was clipped by 5 bases and J by 0 bases, with 17 bases between them. Germline V gene sequence: CDR1 MDHEN, CDR2 SYDVKM. The full variable domain, its missing parts supplied by reference TRBV28 and TRBJ1-3, is DVKVTQSSRYLVKRTGEKVFLECVQDMDHENMFWYRQDPGLGLRLIYFSYDVKMKEKGDIPEGYSVSREKKERFSLILESASTNQTSMYLCASSAWVGRNSGNTIYFGEGSWLTVV.